The 26 T cell receptor beta chains reported below all come from one sample, sequenced in a study of blood T cell repertoires in COVID-19 (dated by TCRdb to 2018 to 2021). Preparation of the library involved the immunoSEQ multiplex PCR assay. TCRdb retrieved this table from immuneACCESS and kept in-frame rearrangements only. Not all clones are present; in checked studies, unresolved V genes account for under half, and no reason is known for the remainder. This sample lists around 190,000 clones; roughly four fifths were detected once. 7.5% to 10% of the sample comes from the top ten. Source material: PBMCs or T cells enriched from blood (not recorded which). The receptor source for this set is a man aged 40-50 years who had recovered from COVID-19.

J is TRBJ2-5 and V is TRBV5-1, with 10 nucleotides matching TRBD2. Germline lookup yields CDR1 SGHRS and CDR2 YFSETQ. There are 16 residues in the CDR3. The trim removed 0 bases at V and 4 bases at J, leaving 6 bases unmatched. The CDR3 coding sequence is TGCGCCAGCAGCTTGGTAGCTAGCGGGAGTGCAGAGACCCAGTACTTC. Translation gives CASSLVASGSAETQYF.

J is TRBJ1-3 and V is TRBV7-2; tentative D call: TRBD1 (5 bases). Deletions cut 5 bases from V and 4 bases from J, with 21 bases between. In germline, CDR1 is SGHTA, CDR2 FQGNSA. The CDR3 consists of 17 residues. DNA for the CDR3: TGTGCCAGCAGCCTAACTGGTGCCAGGGCGGCCGGAAACACCATATATTTT. This translates into CASSLTGARAAGNTIYF. The variable domain in full, completed from reference TRBV7-2 and TRBJ1-3, reads GAGVSQSPSNKVTEKGKDVELRCDPISGHTALYWYRQSLGQGLEFLIYFQGNSAPDKSGLPSDRFSAERTGGSVSTLTIQRTQQEDSAVYLCASSLTGARAAGNTIYFGEGSWLTVV.

In its sample, this clone was seen once. This sequence joins TRBV27 and TRBJ1-6; 7 bases fit TRBD1. CDR1 and CDR2 from the germline V gene are MNHEY and SMNVEV (reference sequence). This CDR3 is 16 amino acids long. J lost 6 bases, V lost 5 bases, and 10 bases had no gene match. The CDR3 DNA sequence: TGTGCCAGCAGTCTTCAAGGACAGGCCATTAATTCACCCCTCCACTTT. Its protein is CASSLQGQAINSPLHF.

This clone was observed many times. The V and J genes are TRBV10-2 and TRBJ1-1; tentatively, D is TRBD1 (5 bases). Trimming pared 4 bases from V and 4 bases from J, leaving 19 bases between. From germline, CDR1 is WSHSY and CDR2 SAAADI. This CDR3 has 16 amino acids. This CDR3 reads CASSAAGRTPSTEAFF. DNA for the CDR3: TGCGCCAGCAGTGCTGCGGGACGGACCCCGAGCACTGAAGCTTTCTTT.

The J gene is TRBJ1-2, the V gene TRBV5-8; D gene uncertain. This CDR3 has 14 amino acids. Germline V gene lookup returns CDR1 SGHTS and CDR2 YDEGEE. Trimming removed 0 bases from V and 10 bases from J, with 16 bases in between. For the CDR3, the DNA is TGTGCCAGCAGCTTGGCCGGTCTCAAGAATCTCTACACCTTC. Protein: CASSLAGLKNLYTF. Full variable domain (remainder filled in from reference TRBV5-8 and TRBJ1-2): EAGVTQSPTHLIKTRGQQATLRCSPISGHTSVYWYQQALGLGLQFLLWYDEGEERNRGNFPPRFSGRQFPNYSSELNVNALELEDSALYLCASSLAGLKNLYTFGSGTRLTVV.

The chain couples TRBV6-5 to TRBJ1-1, with 8 bases lining up with TRBD1. This CDR3 has 15 residues. Germline V lookup: CDR1 MNHEY, CDR2 SVGAGI. V lost 0 bases and J lost 2; bases outside the gene matches: 2. CDR3 nucleotides: TGTGCCAGCAGTTACTCGGACAGGGCTAACACTGAAGCTTTCTTT. Its protein is CASSYSDRANTEAFF.

This clone was counted between two and nine times. The J gene is TRBJ1-3, the V gene TRBV25-1; D may be TRBD1 (5 bases). The V gene lost 3 bases and the J gene lost 5 bases, with 11 bases spanning the gap. Per germline, CDR1 MGHDK and CDR2 SYGVNS. CDR3 size: 14 residues. CDR3 DNA sequence: TGTGCCAGCAGTGAGCCAGGGTGGAGAAACACCATATATTTT. It codes for CASSEPGWRNTIYF.

The chain recombines TRBV6-5 with TRBJ1-2; no firm D call. The CDR3 spans 13 residues. The V and J ends lost 6 bases and 7 bases respectively, with 15 bases between them. Germline CDR1 MNHEY, CDR2 SVGAGI. CDR3 in DNA: TGTGCCAGCAGCCGATGGAGGAGACCTGGCTACACCTTC. Protein: CASSRWRRPGYTF.

The CDR3 DNA reads TGTGCCAGCAGCTTAGATACGGGGGTAGCTGAAGCTTTCTTT. Encoded protein: CASSLDTGVAEAFF. This chain uses TRBV7-9 with TRBJ1-1; tentatively, D is TRBD1 (5 bases). Between the trimmed V and J ends, which lost 1 base and 6 bases, there was a span of 12 bases. The CDR3 totals 14 residues. CDR1 and CDR2 from the germline V gene are SEHNR and FQNEAQ (reference sequence).

The chain carries TRBV5-1 and TRBJ1-5, with a weak D call TRBD1 (6 bases). V dropped 4 bases and J dropped 4 bases, with 21 bases sitting between them. The CDR3 has 17 amino acids. The germline CDR1 and CDR2 sequences are SGHRS and YFSETQ. The CDR3 DNA reads as TGCGCCAGCAGCCCCGACAGGCTTACCCCCGGGAATCAGCCCCAGCATTTT. Translated: CASSPDRLTPGNQPQHF.

The V and J genes are TRBV13 and TRBJ2-3; 8 bases fit TRBD1. From germline, CDR1 is PRHDT and CDR2 FYEKMQ (reference sequence). The CDR3 length is 15 residues. The V and J ends lost 4 bases and 4 bases, in that order; junction bases with no gene match: 7. The CDR3 region has the DNA TGTGCCAGCAGCTCTAGACAGGGGCCCGCAGATACGCAGTATTTT. This encodes CASSSRQGPADTQYF.

The chain joins TRBV4-2 to TRBJ1-2; 8 bases map to TRBD1. Per the germline V gene, CDR1 is LGHNA and CDR2 is YNFKEQ. V shed 0 bases, J shed 4 bases, and the junction held 10 bases outside the gene matches. There are 17 residues in the CDR3. CDR3 in amino acids: CASSQDQAGGVVYGYTF. CDR3 DNA sequence: TGTGCCAGCAGCCAAGATCAGGCAGGGGGCGTGGTCTATGGCTACACCTTC.

This clone was seen just once. DNA of the CDR3: TGTGCCAGCAGCTTGGAGACAGGGAGTAGGAATTCACCCCTCCACTTT. It specifies CASSLETGSRNSPLHF. The chain joins TRBV5-4 to TRBJ1-6; 7 bases are shared with TRBD1. The CDR3 is made up of 16 amino acids. Per the germline V gene, CDR1 is SGHNT and CDR2 is YYREEE (reference sequence). The junction had 7 bases not matched to a gene; V was cut back by 0 bases and J by 7 bases.

The V call is TRBV4-1, the J call TRBJ2-1, with TRBD2 identical over 10 bases. V shed 2 bases, J shed 2 bases, and the junction held 6 bases outside the gene matches. The germline CDR1 and CDR2 sequences are MGHRA and YSYEKL. The CDR3 totals 17 residues. As DNA, the CDR3 is TGCGCCAGCAGCCAAAATCCAGCGGGGGGGGCCTACAATGAGCAGTTCTTC. Translation gives CASSQNPAGGAYNEQFF.

This chain's CDR3 is CASSDIAVRNEQYF. CDR3 DNA: TGTGCCAGCAGTGATATTGCTGTGAGGAACGAGCAGTACTTC. This chain connects TRBV25-1 to TRBJ2-7; D is ambiguous. This CDR3 is built from 14 residues. Trimming removed 3 bases from V and 5 bases from J, with 14 bases in between. The germline V gene has CDR1 MGHDK and CDR2 SYGVNS.

In this sample, this clone turned up a few times. The chain combines TRBV24-1 with TRBJ2-2; TRBD1 matches at 10 bases. CDR1 is KGHDR and CDR2 is SFDVKD in the germline V gene. Trimming at V came to 5 bases and at J to 7 bases, leaving 3 bases not matched to a gene. The CDR3 loop spans 14 amino acids. CDR3 DNA sequence: TGTGCCACCAGTGGGGACAGGGGTAACGGGGAGCTGTTTTTT. As protein: CATSGDRGNGELFF.

This chain joins TRBV19 and TRBJ2-1; TRBD2 matches 12 bases. The J segment lost 3 bases and the V segment lost 5 bases, leaving 5 bases of the junction unmatched. Germline CDR1 and CDR2: LNHDA and SQIVND (reference sequence). This CDR3 has 16 amino acids. The CDR3 here is CASSRLTSGGYNEQFF. CDR3 DNA sequence: TGTGCCAGTAGTCGACTGACTAGCGGGGGCTACAATGAGCAGTTCTTC.

This chain links TRBV2 with TRBJ2-1, with D uncertain. This CDR3 contains 16 residues. CDR1 and CDR2 (germline): SNHLY, FYNNEI. Trimming shortened V by 6 bases and J by 0 bases, and 15 bases separated the two germline ends. The CDR3 spells CASSQVTFFSYNEQFF. CDR3 DNA sequence: TGTGCCAGCAGCCAAGTGACTTTTTTCTCCTACAATGAGCAGTTCTTC.

This sequence joins TRBV5-1 and TRBJ1-2, with D possibly being TRBD1 (5 bases). This CDR3 region has 15 residues. The V gene lost 3 bases and the J gene lost 4 bases, with 16 bases spanning the gap. Germline V gives CDR1 SGHRS, CDR2 YFSETQ. CDR3 in DNA: TGCGCCAGCAGCTCCGATAGGGGATCATCCTATGGCTACACCTTC. It yields the protein CASSSDRGSSYGYTF.

This sequence joins TRBV18 and TRBJ2-1, with 10 nucleotides matching TRBD2. Germline V CDR1 and CDR2: KGHSH, LQKENI. The CDR3 covers 17 residues. Trimming cost V 6 bases and J 6 bases; bases outside gene matches: 14. The CDR3 nucleotides are TGTGCCAGCTCTCAGCGGGGGGGCCGGATTAATACCAATGAGCAGTTCTTC. This sequence encodes CASSQRGGRINTNEQFF.

V and J are TRBV7-9 and TRBJ1-5, with D unresolved. V was pared by 9 bases and J by 1 base, with 28 bases between. CDR1 and CDR2 from the germline V gene are SEHNR and FQNEAQ (reference sequence). This CDR3 spans 19 amino acids. In nucleotides, the CDR3 is TGTGCCAGACTACCGCTCAAGAGGGCAGGTGGAATAAGCAATCAGCCCCAGCATTTT. It yields the protein CARLPLKRAGGISNQPQHF.

This clone appeared a few times. The V call is TRBV12-3 or TRBV12-4, the J call TRBJ1-1, with D unclear. V was trimmed by 0 bases and J by 10 bases, leaving 6 bases between them. This CDR3 contains 11 residues. The CDR3 sequence is CASSLAFSAFF. The CDR3 DNA is TGTGCCAGCAGTTTAGCCTTTTCAGCTTTCTTT.

The V call is TRBV11-3, the J call TRBJ2-2; D is perhaps TRBD1 (5 bases). The V end lost 1 base, the J end lost 1 base, and 13 bases lay between the germline ends. The germline V gene encodes CDR1 SGHNT and CDR2 YENEEA. There are 17 residues in the CDR3. The CDR3 region is CASSLAVTGGNTGELFF. The CDR3 nucleotides are TGTGCCAGCAGCTTAGCCGTTACAGGTGGGAACACCGGGGAGCTGTTTTTT.

This clone was observed a single time. The rearrangement uses TRBV19 and TRBJ1-3; D unclear. Germline lookup yields CDR1 LNHDA and CDR2 SQIVND (reference sequence). The ends were cut back, 3 bases at V and 0 bases at J, with 18 bases in the middle. The CDR3 totals 18 residues. The DNA of the CDR3 is TGTGCCAGTAGTATTCGAGGATCTACATCCTTCTCTGGAAACACCATATATTTT. Its protein is CASSIRGSTSFSGNTIYF.

Only a few counts were recorded for this clone. The rearrangement links TRBV7-8 to TRBJ1-2, with 7 nucleotides matching TRBD1. The CDR3 totals 14 residues. V was clipped by 5 bases and J by 5 bases; unmatched bases: 8. Per germline, CDR1 SGHVS and CDR2 FQNEAQ. CDR3 region: CASSHRGLGYGYTF. Written as DNA, the CDR3 is TGTGCCAGCAGCCACAGGGGTTTAGGGTATGGCTACACCTTC.

The chain employs TRBV1 and TRBJ1-2. TRBV1 is listed as a pseudogene. The CDR3 runs to 16 residues. CDR3 residues: CTSSQDDGGDNYGYTF. CDR3 in DNA: TGCACCAGCAGCCAAGATGACGGGGGGGATAACTATGGCTACACCTTC.